The present T cell receptor beta chain was sequenced within a study of vaccination effects on CD4 cells after COVID-19. Findings and limits, study-wide: Late in the post-vaccination period, infection-induced and vaccine-induced clones underwent marked clonal contraction.

Points on this clone: What it binds is unknown.

In the ViraFEST assay, antigen-specific CD4+ clonotypes were identified by expansion after peptide-pool stimulation. Culturing for 10 days preceded CD4+ T cell isolation. All vaccine recipients tested negative for nucleocapsid antibodies and had never contracted SARS-CoV-2 infection. Cultures had half their medium replaced with IL-2 medium on days 3 and 7. With 0 bases removed from V and 8 bases from J, the gap between germline ends came to 11 bases. The germline V gene encodes CDR1 WSHSY and CDR2 SAAADI. The CDR3 consists of 14 residues. Sequenced by immunoSEQ multiplex PCR; TCRdb stores in-frame clones only, minus some. Found here are about 23,000 clones, 73% of them singletons; the top ten hold 5%.

The receptor's source is a human donor who received a COVID-19 vaccine. The rearrangement uses TRBV10-2 and TRBJ2-4; D might be TRBD2 (5 bases). The starting material was CD4+ T cells from PBMCs cultured with SARS-CoV-2 spike peptides, obtained before COVID-19 vaccination. The CDR3, as DNA: TGCGCCAGCAGTGAGTCGAGTCGCGGGCACATTCAGTACTTC. As protein: CASSESSRGHIQYF.